Described below is a single T cell receptor beta chain sequence and its context. What it recognizes is unknown. Germline V CDR1 and CDR2: SGHRS, YFSETQ. Deletions cut 1 base from V and 3 bases from J, with 4 bases between. This CDR3 region has 13 residues. Each CDR3 protein is one row after TCRdb ran MiXCR on the 5' RACE reads. The repertoire includes approximately 500,000 distinct CDR3 sequences, around a quarter of them detected once, and roughly an eighth sits in the top ten. The data stem from a study of T-cell memory formation after mild COVID-19. On the study more broadly: TCR clusters were mostly confined to one donor each.

Points from the study as a whole: Second-wave clones that peaked on day 37 lacked confirmed SARS-CoV-2 specificity. CD8+ contracting clones occupied EMRA, while CD4+ ones occupied mainly CM and EM.

The TCR originated in an adult woman who had mild COVID-19 (a few samples of this study predate the infection). Cell type and time point are not known. The chain carries TRBV5-1 and TRBJ2-2; D is uncertain. Sequencing was carried out using PBMCs or a T cell subset sorted from them (not recorded which). For the CDR3, the DNA is TGCGCCAGCAGCTTGCTTGACACCGGGGAGCTGTTTTTT. This codes for CASSLLDTGELFF. Full variable domain (outside the CDR3, taken from reference TRBV5-1 and TRBJ2-2): KAGVTQTPRYLIKTRGQQVTLSCSPISGHRSVSWYQQTPGQGLQFLFEYFSETQRNKGNFPGRFSGRQFSNSRSEMNVSTLELGDSALYLCASSLLDTGELFFGEGSRLTVL.